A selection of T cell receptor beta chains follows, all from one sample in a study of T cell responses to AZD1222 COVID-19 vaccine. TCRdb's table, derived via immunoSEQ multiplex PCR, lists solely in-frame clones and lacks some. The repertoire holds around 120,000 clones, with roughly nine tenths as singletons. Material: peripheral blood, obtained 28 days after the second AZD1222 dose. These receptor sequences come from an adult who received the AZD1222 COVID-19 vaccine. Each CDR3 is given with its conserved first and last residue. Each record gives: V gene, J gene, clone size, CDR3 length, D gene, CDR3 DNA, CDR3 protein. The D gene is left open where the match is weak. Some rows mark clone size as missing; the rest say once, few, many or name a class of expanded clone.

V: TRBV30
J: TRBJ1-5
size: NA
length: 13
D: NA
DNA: TGTGCCTGGAGTGTAAGTGCGTATCAGCCCCAGCATTTT
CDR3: CAWSVSAYQPQHF

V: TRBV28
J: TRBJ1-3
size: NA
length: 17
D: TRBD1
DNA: TGTGCCAGCAGTCGACCGGGACAGGGGGCCTCTGGAAACACCATATATTTT
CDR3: CASSRPGQGASGNTIYF

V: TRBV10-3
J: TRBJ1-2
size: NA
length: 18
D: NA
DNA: TGTGCCATCGCCGACTTCATTGTCGCAGGGCAGGCTAACTATGGCTACACCTTC
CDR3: CAIADFIVAGQANYGYTF

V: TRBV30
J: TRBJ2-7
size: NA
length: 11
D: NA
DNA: TGTGCCTGGAAGCAGGGATACGAGCAGTACTTC
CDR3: CAWKQGYEQYF

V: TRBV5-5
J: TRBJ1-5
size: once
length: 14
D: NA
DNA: TGTGCCAGCAGCTTGGACACTCGCAATCAGCCCCAGCATTTT
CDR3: CASSLDTRNQPQHF

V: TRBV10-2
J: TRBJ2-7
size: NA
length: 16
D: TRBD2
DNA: TGCGCCAGCAGTGTTACGAGGGGCGCGGGAGTGGGCGAGCAGTACTTC
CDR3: CASSVTRGAGVGEQYF

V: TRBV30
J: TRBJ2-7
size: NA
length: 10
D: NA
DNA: TGTGCCTGGGGCCCGCAAGAGAAGTACTTC
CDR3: CAWGPQEKYF

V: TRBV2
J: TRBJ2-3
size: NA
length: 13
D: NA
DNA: TGTGCCAGCAGTGCGGAGTTCATAGATACGCAGTATTTT
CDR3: CASSAEFIDTQYF

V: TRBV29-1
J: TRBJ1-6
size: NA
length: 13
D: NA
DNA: TGCAGCGTTGACCAGGGTCGGAATTCACCCCTCCACTTT
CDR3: CSVDQGRNSPLHF

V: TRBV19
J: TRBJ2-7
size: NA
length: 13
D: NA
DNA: TGTGCCAGTAGTCGACAGGTTACCTACGAGCAGTACTTC
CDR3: CASSRQVTYEQYF

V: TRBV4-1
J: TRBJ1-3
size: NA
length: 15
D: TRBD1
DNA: TGCGCCAGCAGCCGGGGGACAGTCTCTGGAAACACCATATATTTT
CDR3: CASSRGTVSGNTIYF

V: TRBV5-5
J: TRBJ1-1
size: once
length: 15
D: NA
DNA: TGTGCCAGCAGCTTGTCCTTCTTTCAGGGACTACTAGCTTTCTTT
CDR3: CASSLSFFQGLLAFF

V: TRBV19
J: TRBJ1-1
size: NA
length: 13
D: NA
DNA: TGTGCCAGTACCCGACAGGCTAACACTGAAGCTTTCTTT
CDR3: CASTRQANTEAFF

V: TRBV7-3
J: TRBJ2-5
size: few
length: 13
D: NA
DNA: TGTGCCAGCAGCTTGGTGATTGGAGAGACCCAGTACTTC
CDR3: CASSLVIGETQYF

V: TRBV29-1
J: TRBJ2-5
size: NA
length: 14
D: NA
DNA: TGCAGCGTTGCTCCCCAGGCTAGCCGGGAGACCCAGTACTTC
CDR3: CSVAPQASRETQYF

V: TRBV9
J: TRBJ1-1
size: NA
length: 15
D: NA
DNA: TGTGCCAGCAGCGTAGGGCGGGGCCGGGGCACTGAAGCTTTCTTT
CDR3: CASSVGRGRGTEAFF

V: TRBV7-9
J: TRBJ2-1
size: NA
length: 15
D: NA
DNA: TGTGCCAGCAGCTTAACCCGGGAGAGACACAATGAGCAGTTCTTC
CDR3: CASSLTRERHNEQFF

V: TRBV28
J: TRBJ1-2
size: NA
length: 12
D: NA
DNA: TGTGCCAGCAGTTTATCAGGGATAGGCTACACCTTC
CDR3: CASSLSGIGYTF

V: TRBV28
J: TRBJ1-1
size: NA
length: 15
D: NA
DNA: TGTGCCAGCAGTTTACATCCAGCCATGAACACTGAAGCTTTCTTT
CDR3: CASSLHPAMNTEAFF

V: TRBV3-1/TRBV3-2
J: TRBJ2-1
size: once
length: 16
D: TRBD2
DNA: TGTGCCAGCAGCCGTTTGACTAGCGGTATCTACAATGAGCAGTTCTTC
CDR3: CASSRLTSGIYNEQFF

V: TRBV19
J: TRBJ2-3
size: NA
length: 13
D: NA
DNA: TGTGCCAGTAGTATGCAGAGGTCAGATACGCAGTATTTT
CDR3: CASSMQRSDTQYF

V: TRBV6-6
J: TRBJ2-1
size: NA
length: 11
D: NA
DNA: TGTGCCAGCTCGACAGTTAATGAGCAGTTCTTC
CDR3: CASSTVNEQFF

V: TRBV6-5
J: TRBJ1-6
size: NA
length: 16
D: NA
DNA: TGTGCCAGCAGTTACACAAGGGAACAGGGCAATTCACCCCTCCACTTT
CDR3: CASSYTREQGNSPLHF

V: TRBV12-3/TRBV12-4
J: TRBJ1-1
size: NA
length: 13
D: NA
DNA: TGTGCCAGCAGTTTATTTGAGGACACTGAAGCTTTCTTT
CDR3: CASSLFEDTEAFF

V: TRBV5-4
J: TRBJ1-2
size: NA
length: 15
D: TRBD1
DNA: TGTGCCAGCAGCCCGGGGAGGACAGGGGGCGGTGGCTACACCTTC
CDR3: CASSPGRTGGGGYTF

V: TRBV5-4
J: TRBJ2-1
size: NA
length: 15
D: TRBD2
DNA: TGTGCCAGCAGCTGGACGGGAGGTCGGCACAATGAGCAGTTCTTC
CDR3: CASSWTGGRHNEQFF

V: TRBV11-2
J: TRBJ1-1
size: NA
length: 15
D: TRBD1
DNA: TGTGCCAGCAGCCGGGACAGGGGACGGGGCACTGAAGCTTTCTTT
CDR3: CASSRDRGRGTEAFF

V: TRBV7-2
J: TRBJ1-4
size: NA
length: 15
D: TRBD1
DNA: TGTGCCAGCAGCTTAGGGACAGGGTATAATGAAAAACTGTTTTTT
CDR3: CASSLGTGYNEKLFF

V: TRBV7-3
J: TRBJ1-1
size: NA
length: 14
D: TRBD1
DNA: TGTGCCAGCAGCGCACAGGGGTACAACACTGAAGCTTTCTTT
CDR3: CASSAQGYNTEAFF

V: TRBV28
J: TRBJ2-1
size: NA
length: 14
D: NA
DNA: TGTGCCAGCAGTTTTAGAAGCAGTTACAATGAGCAGTTCTTC
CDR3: CASSFRSSYNEQFF

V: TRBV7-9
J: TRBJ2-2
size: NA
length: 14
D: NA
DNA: TGTGCCAGCAGCTTAGGACTGGGTGCCGGGGAGCTGTTTTTT
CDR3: CASSLGLGAGELFF

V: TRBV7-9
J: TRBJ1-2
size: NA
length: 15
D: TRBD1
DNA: TGTGCCAGCAGCTCCTGGGACAGGCCTAACTATGGCTACACCTTC
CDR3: CASSSWDRPNYGYTF

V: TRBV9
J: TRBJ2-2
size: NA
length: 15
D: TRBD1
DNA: TGTGCCAGCAGCGTAATTACAGGGGACACCGGGGAGCTGTTTTTT
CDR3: CASSVITGDTGELFF

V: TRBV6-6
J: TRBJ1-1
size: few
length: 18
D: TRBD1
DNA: TGTGCCAGCAGTCTGAAGGGACAGGGGAATTTGTGGAACACTGAAGCTTTCTTT
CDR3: CASSLKGQGNLWNTEAFF

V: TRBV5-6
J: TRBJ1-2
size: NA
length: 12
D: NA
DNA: TGTGCCAGCAGCTTGTTTCCCTATGGCTACACCTTC
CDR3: CASSLFPYGYTF

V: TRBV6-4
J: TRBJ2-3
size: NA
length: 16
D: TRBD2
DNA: TGTGCCAGCAGTGACTCCCTAGCGGGAGGTACAGATACGCAGTATTTT
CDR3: CASSDSLAGGTDTQYF

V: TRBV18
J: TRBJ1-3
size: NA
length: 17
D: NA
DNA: TGTGCCAGCTCACCGGGAACGGCGATTAGCTCTGGAAACACCATATATTTT
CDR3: CASSPGTAISSGNTIYF

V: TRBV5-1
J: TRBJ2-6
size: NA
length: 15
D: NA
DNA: TGCGCCAGCAGCTCGCCGGACTCTGGGGCCAACGTCCTGACTTTC
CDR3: CASSSPDSGANVLTF

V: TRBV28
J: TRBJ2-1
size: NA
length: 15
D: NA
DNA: TGTGCCAGCAGTAAAGGAGATCCAAACTACAATGAGCAGTTCTTC
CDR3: CASSKGDPNYNEQFF

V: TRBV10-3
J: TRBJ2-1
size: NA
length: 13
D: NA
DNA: TGTGCCATCAGTACCTACAGCAACAATGAGCAGTTCTTC
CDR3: CAISTYSNNEQFF

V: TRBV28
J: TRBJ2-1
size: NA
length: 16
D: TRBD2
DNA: TGTGCCAGCAGTTTATCTAGCGGGAGCTCCTACAATGAGCAGTTCTTC
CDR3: CASSLSSGSSYNEQFF

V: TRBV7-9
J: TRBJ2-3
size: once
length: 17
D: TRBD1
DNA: TGTGCCAGCAGATTAGTACAGGGGCAGGGGGCCAAAGATACGCAGTATTTT
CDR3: CASRLVQGQGAKDTQYF

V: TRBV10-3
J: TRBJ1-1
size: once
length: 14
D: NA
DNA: TGTGCCATGCGGGGGGCCGCCACTTGGACTGAAGCTTTCTTT
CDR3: CAMRGAATWTEAFF

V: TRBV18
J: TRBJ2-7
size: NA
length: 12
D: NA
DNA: TGTGCCAGCTCACCAAGGGACGACGAGCAGTACTTC
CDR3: CASSPRDDEQYF

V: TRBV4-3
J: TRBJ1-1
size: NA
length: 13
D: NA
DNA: TGCGCCAGCAGCCAAACAGGGCAAGCTGAAGCTTTCTTT
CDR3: CASSQTGQAEAFF

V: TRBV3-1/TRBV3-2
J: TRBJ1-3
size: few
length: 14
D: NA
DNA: TGTGCCAGCAGCCAAGATTCGATTGGAAACACCATATATTTT
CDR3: CASSQDSIGNTIYF

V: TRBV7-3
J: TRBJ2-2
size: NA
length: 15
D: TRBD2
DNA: TGTGCCAGCAGCACGACTAGCGCGAACACCGGGGAGCTGTTTTTT
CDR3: CASSTTSANTGELFF